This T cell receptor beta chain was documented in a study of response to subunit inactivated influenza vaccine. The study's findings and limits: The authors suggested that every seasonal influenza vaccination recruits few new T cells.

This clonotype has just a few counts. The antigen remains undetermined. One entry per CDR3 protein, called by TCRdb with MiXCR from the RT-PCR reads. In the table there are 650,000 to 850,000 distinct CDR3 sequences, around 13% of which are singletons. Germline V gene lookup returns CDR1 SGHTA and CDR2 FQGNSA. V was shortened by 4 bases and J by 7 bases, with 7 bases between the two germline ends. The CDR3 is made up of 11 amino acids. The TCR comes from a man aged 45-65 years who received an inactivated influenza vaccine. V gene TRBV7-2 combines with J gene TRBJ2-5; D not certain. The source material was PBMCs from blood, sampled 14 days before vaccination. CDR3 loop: CASSSPGTQYF. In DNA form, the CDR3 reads TGTGCCAGCAGCTCTCCCGGGACCCAGTACTTC. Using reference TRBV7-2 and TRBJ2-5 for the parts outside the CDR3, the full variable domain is GAGVSQSPSNKVTEKGKDVELRCDPISGHTALYWYRQSLGQGLEFLIYFQGNSAPDKSGLPSDRFSAERTGGSVSTLTIQRTQQEDSAVYLCASSSPGTQYFGPGTRLLVL.